This TCR beta chain derives from a study of T cell responses to AZD1222 COVID-19 vaccine. There are 16 residues in the CDR3. V lost 0 bases to trimming and J lost 3 bases; unmatched junction nucleotides: 6. Per the germline V gene, CDR1 is SGHRS and CDR2 is YFSETQ. Sequencing used immunoSEQ multiplex PCR; TCRdb keeps in-frame clones, though not all of them. The sample records around 110,000 clones, less than 95% being singletons. V usage is TRBV5-1 and J usage is TRBJ2-7, with 10 bases aligning to TRBD1. This clonotype was obtained from an adult who received the AZD1222 COVID-19 vaccine. This specimen was peripheral blood, taken 28 days after the second AZD1222 dose. The CDR3 coding sequence is TGCGCCAGCAGCTTGGCCGGGGGACAGGGGCACTACGAGCAGTACTTC. Translation gives CASSLAGGQGHYEQYF. Full variable domain (outside the CDR3, taken from reference TRBV5-1 and TRBJ2-7): KAGVTQTPRYLIKTRGQQVTLSCSPISGHRSVSWYQQTPGQGLQFLFEYFSETQRNKGNFPGRFSGRQFSNSRSEMNVSTLELGDSALYLCASSLAGGQGHYEQYFGPGTRLTVT.